This entry describes one T cell receptor beta chain. This sample was taken from a study of blood T cell repertoires in COVID-19. About the research overall: PBMCs, B-cell-depleted T cells, or T cells were the source of the cDNA or gDNA that made up the material.

The V end was cut by 0 bases, the J end by 3 bases, with 7 bases between. Per the germline V gene, CDR1 is SGHAT and CDR2 is FQNNGV. The CDR3 runs 14 residues. Original data processing: Reference gene primer amplification in the assay estimated nucleated cell counts. The repertoire was sequenced with immunoSEQ multiplex PCR; TCRdb's copy has only in-frame clones and lacks some. For V, J and clone size, that table is used; D and trimming come from the DNA. Found here are roughly 190,000 clones, about 85% of them singletons; the top ten hold less than 1.5%. The sequencing input was peripheral blood. The receptor was isolated from a man aged 25 to 40 with acute or convalescent COVID-19. This chain joins TRBV11-2 and TRBJ2-3, with D perhaps matching TRBD2 (5 bases). CDR3 nucleotide sequence: TGTGCCAGCAGCTTAGACCCGGGGACAGATACGCAGTATTTT. It yields the protein CASSLDPGTDTQYF.